The rows below give T cell receptor beta chains drawn from one sample of a study of T-cell memory formation after mild COVID-19. TCRdb itself ran the 5' RACE reads through MiXCR, one entry per CDR3 protein. This sample has some 330,000 distinct CDR3 sequences, with roughly 21% found just once. The specimen was PBMCs or a T cell subset sorted from them (not recorded which). These receptors came from an adult woman who had mild COVID-19 (a few samples of this study predate the infection). Cell type and time point are not known. CDR3s leave out the opening cysteine and the closing phenylalanine or tryptophan.

12	TRBV7-4	TRBJ2-7	ASSARDIAYEQY
17	TRBV12-3/TRBV12-4	TRBJ1-1	ASSLRGRQGLLPNTEAF
14	TRBV7-9	TRBJ2-1	ASSLAPARNTNEQF
11	TRBV30	TRBJ2-1	AWSVPGLNEQF
11	TRBV7-2	TRBJ2-1	ASSPSEYNEQF
12	TRBV4-2	TRBJ2-1	ASSHGQGADEQF
12	TRBV20-1	TRBJ2-7	SARVPGGTYEQY
13	TRBV9	TRBJ1-1	ASSVRDQTGTEAF
14	TRBV5-6	TRBJ1-1	ASSFGDNGRDTEAF
13	TRBV5-1	TRBJ1-1	ASSLVPRSNTEAF
12	TRBV27	TRBJ1-5	ASSFGRGNQPQH
11	TRBV5-4	TRBJ1-1	ASSSPGGMVAF
13	TRBV20-1	TRBJ2-3	SARDSGRGADTQY
12	TRBV5-1	TRBJ2-2	ASSLRANTGELF
12	TRBV5-1	TRBJ1-2	ASSAGQGGYGYT
9	TRBV30	TRBJ2-1	AWSIGNEQF
14	TRBV4-3	TRBJ2-7	ASSQAGLAGSDEQY
14	TRBV7-6	TRBJ2-2	ASSVVGGAATGELF
12	TRBV12-3/TRBV12-4	TRBJ2-1	ASSPRSVRNEQF
14	TRBV6-5	TRBJ1-1	ASSKNPVGQNTEAF
14	TRBV20-1	TRBJ1-5	SASGDRGNSNQPQH
10	TRBV6-1	TRBJ2-2	ASSDVTGELF
11	TRBV12-3/TRBV12-4	TRBJ1-2	ASSFYEGGRYT
17	TRBV20-1	TRBJ1-3	SARVTGVYSFPSGNTIY
14	TRBV4-1	TRBJ2-7	ASSLSDRASSYEQY
13	TRBV4-1	TRBJ1-1	ASSQDNGGNTEAF
13	TRBV7-8	TRBJ2-7	ASSLGDWEDYEQY
14	TRBV7-3	TRBJ2-5	ASSASNGAGQETQY